These T cell receptor beta chains were read from a single sample in a study of cytomegalovirus exposure and HLA in healthy donors. The method was immunoSEQ multiplex PCR; TCRdb's version includes in-frame clones alone and lacks a portion of them. The sample has more than 150,000 clones, about four fifths seen once; the top ten hold about 1.9%. Sequences were obtained from PBMCs. The receptors stem from a woman aged 25-40 years in good health and CMV-seronegative. Each CDR3 is given with its conserved first and last residue. Each record gives: clone size, D gene, V gene, J gene, CDR3 DNA, CDR3 protein. A D gene is named only where the DNA matches it firmly. The size of a clone is reported for some rows only, either as once, few or many, or as a class for expanded clones.

-,TRBD1,TRBV4-3,TRBJ2-7,TGCGCCAGCAGCCAAAATAGGGGACAGGGTCACTACTACGAGCAGTACTTC,CASSQNRGQGHYYEQYF
few,-,TRBV19,TRBJ2-3,TGTGCCAGTAGTATAGGCCTCGGGCCGGGCGGGGATACGCAGTATTTT,CASSIGLGPGGDTQYF
-,-,TRBV6-1,TRBJ1-2,TGTGCCAGCAGTCTTTTACGGGAGGGGAATGGCTACACCTTC,CASSLLREGNGYTF
-,-,TRBV11-2,TRBJ1-1,TGTGCCAGCAGCCAAAATAGGGGGAGAACTGAAGCTTTCTTT,CASSQNRGRTEAFF
-,TRBD2,TRBV6-5,TRBJ2-2,TGTGCCAGCAGTTCAGGACTAGCACCGAACACCGGGGAGCTGTTTTTT,CASSSGLAPNTGELFF
-,TRBD2,TRBV12-5,TRBJ2-3,TGTGCTAGTGGTATCGGACTAGCGGAGTTAGATACGCAGTATTTT,CASGIGLAELDTQYF
-,TRBD1,TRBV2,TRBJ1-6,TGTGCCAGCAGTGTCAGGTCAGGGGGCAATAATTCACCCCTCCACTTT,CASSVRSGGNNSPLHF
-,-,TRBV5-1,TRBJ2-7,TGCGCCAGCAGCTTTGAGCCTAGTGGCGAGCAGTACTTC,CASSFEPSGEQYF
-,-,TRBV7-2,TRBJ1-5,TGTGCCAGCAGCCCGCAAGGGGATAGCAATCAGCCCCAGCATTTT,CASSPQGDSNQPQHF
once,TRBD1,TRBV7-9,TRBJ1-4,TGTGCCAGCAGCTCCACAGGGGTTCATGAAAAACTGTTTTTT,CASSSTGVHEKLFF
-,TRBD2,TRBV27,TRBJ2-3,TGTGCCAGCAGTTCTAGCGGGGGGCCTTATACGCAGTATTTT,CASSSSGGPYTQYF
-,-,TRBV20-1,TRBJ2-7,TGCAGTGCTAGATCGACGGGTGAGCAGTACTTC,CSARSTGEQYF
-,-,TRBV2,TRBJ2-5,TGTGCCAGCAGTGATCGGGCAGGGACTCAAGAGACCCAGTACTTC,CASSDRAGTQETQYF
few,TRBD2,TRBV9,TRBJ2-5,TGTGCCAGCAGCGTTCTTAGCGGGGGGCAAGAGACCCAGTACTTC,CASSVLSGGQETQYF
-,-,TRBV4-2,TRBJ2-3,TGTGCCAGCAGCCAAGTCGCTAGCGGCACAGATACGCAGTATTTT,CASSQVASGTDTQYF
few,TRBD2,TRBV5-6,TRBJ2-7,TGTGCCAGCAGCCCGCTTGGGGGGGTCTCCTACGAGCAGTACTTC,CASSPLGGVSYEQYF
-,TRBD2,TRBV5-1,TRBJ2-1,TGCGCCAGCACATTATTAGCGGGCCGGCCCGGAGCCAATGAGCAGTTCTTC,CASTLLAGRPGANEQFF
-,-,TRBV5-4,TRBJ2-7,TGTGCCAGCAGCTTGGACTACTCCTACGAGCAGTACTTC,CASSLDYSYEQYF
-,TRBD1,TRBV18,TRBJ1-1,TGTGCCAGCTCAAGGACAGGTCAGACTGAAGCTTTCTTT,CASSRTGQTEAFF
-,-,TRBV5-1,TRBJ1-1,TGCGCCAGCAGCTACCACAGGGAAAAGAACACTGAAGCTTTCTTT,CASSYHREKNTEAFF
-,-,TRBV5-8,TRBJ2-2,TGTGCCAGCAGCCCACGGGGTGGCGGGGAGCTGTTTTTT,CASSPRGGGELFF
-,-,TRBV2,TRBJ2-7,TGTGCCAGCAGTGACGGTCTGCGGGGACCTCCCTACGAGCAGTACTTC,CASSDGLRGPPYEQYF
-,-,TRBV9,TRBJ1-1,TGTGCCAGCAGCGTAGGCGGGGTGAACACTGAAGCTTTCTTT,CASSVGGVNTEAFF
-,TRBD1,TRBV5-4,TRBJ2-7,TGTGCCAGCAGCTTGGACAGGGGGACCTACGAGCAGTACTTC,CASSLDRGTYEQYF
-,TRBD1,TRBV5-1,TRBJ1-1,TGCGCCAGCAGCGGGGAAACCGGGACAGAAGGCACTGAAGCTTTCTTT,CASSGETGTEGTEAFF
-,TRBD2,TRBV5-1,TRBJ2-5,TGCGCCAGCAGCTCAGTAGGACTAGCGGGGTTTGAGACCCAGTACTTC,CASSSVGLAGFETQYF
few,TRBD2,TRBV29-1,TRBJ2-7,TGCAGCGTTGCAGCGGGGGGGCTCGAGCAGTACTTC,CSVAAGGLEQYF
few,-,TRBV30,TRBJ2-5,TGTGCCTGGAGGCCCCAATTCGGGACCCAGTACTTC,CAWRPQFGTQYF
-,TRBD2,TRBV16,TRBJ2-1,TGTGCCAGCAGCCAAGGGGGGGGCAATGAGCAGTTCTTC,CASSQGGGNEQFF
few,-,TRBV7-2,TRBJ2-5,TGTGCCAGCTCGTACGTCGGGGAGACCCAGTACTTC,CASSYVGETQYF
-,-,TRBV2,TRBJ1-2,TGTGCCAGCAGGGGGAGCGGCTATGGCTACACCTTC,CASRGSGYGYTF
-,TRBD2,TRBV4-3,TRBJ2-3,TGCGCCAGCAGTCATAGCGGGGCTAGCACAGATACGCAGTATTTT,CASSHSGASTDTQYF
-,-,TRBV7-8,TRBJ2-3,TGTGCCAGCAGCGCTCCGGGACTTAGCACAGATACGCAGTATTTT,CASSAPGLSTDTQYF
-,TRBD2,TRBV9,TRBJ2-5,TGTGCCAGCAGCGTAGATCCGGGCGGGGGGGTCCAAGAGACCCAGTACTTC,CASSVDPGGGVQETQYF
few,-,TRBV5-1,TRBJ2-3,TGCGCCAGCAGCCCTGAAGCGCCCACAGATACGCAGTATTTT,CASSPEAPTDTQYF
once,TRBD1,TRBV4-3,TRBJ2-7,TGCGCCAGCAGCCAAGACAGGGGGCCCTACGAGCAGTACTTC,CASSQDRGPYEQYF
-,TRBD1,TRBV10-3,TRBJ2-7,TGTGCCATCAGTGTTAGTACCCGGACAGGCACCTACGAGCAGTACTTC,CAISVSTRTGTYEQYF
-,TRBD1,TRBV7-3,TRBJ1-5,TGTGCCAGCAGCCCTACCGGGACAGGCAATCAGCCCCAGCATTTT,CASSPTGTGNQPQHF
-,-,TRBV30,TRBJ1-1,TGTGCCTGGAGTGCAGGGCGGACTGAAGCTTTCTTT,CAWSAGRTEAFF
-,-,TRBV4-3,TRBJ1-5,TGCGCCAGCAGCCAAGATTGGCAAAGCAATCAGCCCCAGCATTTT,CASSQDWQSNQPQHF
-,TRBD1,TRBV29-1,TRBJ1-2,TGCAGCGTCTTGGACAGGGAGGACTATGGCTACACCTTC,CSVLDREDYGYTF
-,TRBD2,TRBV4-3,TRBJ2-7,TGCGCCAGCAGCCAAGATCGAGCTAGCGGGGGGGCCCGCTCCTACGAGCAGTACTTC,CASSQDRASGGARSYEQYF
-,TRBD2,TRBV14,TRBJ2-1,TGTGCCAGCAGCCAAGAGAGCGGGGAGGGGTTCTTC,CASSQESGEGFF
-,-,TRBV6-4,TRBJ1-2,TGTGCCAGCAGTGACTCGGAGGGGCCCGGGATCGATGGCTACACCTTC,CASSDSEGPGIDGYTF
-,TRBD1,TRBV5-1,TRBJ1-1,TGCGCCAGCCGTTCCCCAGGGGGCTACACTGAAGCTTTCTTT,CASRSPGGYTEAFF
-,-,TRBV30,TRBJ1-2,TGTGCCTGGAGGGGGGCTGGGGGCTACACCTTC,CAWRGAGGYTF
-,-,TRBV27,TRBJ1-1,TGTGCCAGCAGTTTATTGGGCAGCCTGAACACTGAAGCTTTCTTT,CASSLLGSLNTEAFF
-,TRBD1,TRBV4-2,TRBJ1-5,TGTGCCAGCAGCCAAGATCCCCGACAGGGGGAACAGCCCCAGCATTTT,CASSQDPRQGEQPQHF
once,TRBD1,TRBV18,TRBJ1-5,TGTGCCAGCTCACAGGGGACAGGGAACCCTGCGAGGCATTTT,CASSQGTGNPARHF
-,TRBD1,TRBV2,TRBJ1-5,TGTGCCAGCAGGGAGACAGGGAGCAATCAGCCCCAGCATTTT,CASRETGSNQPQHF
-,-,TRBV5-1,TRBJ1-4,TGCGCCAGCAGCTTGGTACTGGGCAGCTATGAAAAACTGTTTTTT,CASSLVLGSYEKLFF
once,-,TRBV6-1,TRBJ2-7,TGTGCCAGCAGTGTGACTTTTAGCTCCTACGAGCAGTACTTC,CASSVTFSSYEQYF
-,TRBD1,TRBV27,TRBJ1-2,TGTGCCAGCATGCCTTCAGGGGGCGCGCCGGGTGGCTACACCTTC,CASMPSGGAPGGYTF
-,-,TRBV7-9,TRBJ1-4,TGTGCCAGCAGCCAGACAGTTAATAATGAAAAACTGTTTTTT,CASSQTVNNEKLFF
-,TRBD2,TRBV5-6,TRBJ2-1,TGTGCCAGCAGCTTAGGGCCTCAGAGCGGGGGATACAATGAGCAGTTCTTC,CASSLGPQSGGYNEQFF